Sequencing of this TCR beta chain was carried out in a study of blood T cells in healthy people across ages. Points from the study as a whole: Higher diversity, along with more naive CD4+ cells, distinguished long-lived donors from aged donors. Naive T cell percentage showed a strong correlation with TCR beta diversity.

With regard to this clonotype: Its antigen is still unknown. A junction boundary mismatches the germline segment, possibly from a read error.

A second PCR of 7 to 11 cycles used a sample-barcoded 5' primer and a J-beta primer mix. TCRdb itself ran the 5' RACE reads through MiXCR, one entry per CDR3 protein. The top ten clones hold more than 3% of a sample with 800,000 or so distinct CDR3 sequences, 20% to 25% of them seen once. The CDR3 sequence is 13 residues long. Per the germline V gene, CDR1 is ENHRY and CDR2 is SYGVKD. These data also featured in a second study, about T cells of mothers and their children. As that study records: For cDNA synthesis, the complete extracted RNA was used (about 1.6 ug per 15 ul). Mothers yielded over 8.5 million CDR3 reads, children approximately 2.8 million each.

The TCR comes from a boy under 18 in good health. The specimen sequenced was blood. The rearrangement joins TRBV10-3 to TRBJ2-3, with D perhaps matching TRBD2 (5 bases). CDR3 loop: CAISERGSDTQYF. Written as DNA, the CDR3 is TGTGCCATCAGTGAGCGGGGATCTGATACGCAGTACTTT.